This T cell receptor beta chain was observed in a study of blood T cell repertoires in COVID-19. Study background: The United States, Italy and Spain were the sources of the acute and convalescent COVID-19 samples. PBMCs, B-cell-depleted T cells, or T cells provided the cDNA or gDNA that made up the material.

Trimming cost V 4 bases and J 9 bases; bases outside gene matches: 4. The CDR3 runs 11 residues. Germline CDR1 is SGDLS and CDR2 is YYNGEE. The Seattle patients joined while their infection was active and were tracked longitudinally afterward. This clone was seen only once. Original processing notes: Amplifying reference gene primers gave estimates of nucleated cell counts. This table comes from immunoSEQ multiplex PCR, and its TCRdb copy is limited to in-frame clones, with some not included. That table gives V, J and clone size, and the DNA gave D and trimming. Of about 430,000 clones listed, about 90% are singletons.

The receptor was isolated from a man younger than 35 with COVID-19, enrolled during active disease. V usage is TRBV9 and J usage is TRBJ2-7; 7 bases line up with TRBD2. The sequencing input was peripheral blood. Here the CDR3 reads CASSRLASQYF. DNA of the CDR3: TGTGCCAGCAGCAGACTAGCCTCGCAGTACTTC.